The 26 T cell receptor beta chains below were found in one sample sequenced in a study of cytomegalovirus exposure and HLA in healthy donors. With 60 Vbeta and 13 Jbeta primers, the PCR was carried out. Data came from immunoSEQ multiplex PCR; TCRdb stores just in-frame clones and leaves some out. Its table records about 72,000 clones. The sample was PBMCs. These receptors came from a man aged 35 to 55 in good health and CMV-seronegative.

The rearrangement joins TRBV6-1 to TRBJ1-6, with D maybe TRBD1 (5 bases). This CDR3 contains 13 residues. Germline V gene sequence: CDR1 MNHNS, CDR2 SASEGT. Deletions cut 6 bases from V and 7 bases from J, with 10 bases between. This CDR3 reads CASRTAENSPLHF. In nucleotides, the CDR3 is TGTGCCAGCAGGACAGCCGAAAATTCACCCCTCCACTTT.

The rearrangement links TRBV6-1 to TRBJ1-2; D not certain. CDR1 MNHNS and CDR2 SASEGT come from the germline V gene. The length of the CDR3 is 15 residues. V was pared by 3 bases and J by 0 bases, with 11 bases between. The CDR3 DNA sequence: TGTGCCAGCAGTGAGGTCCGTGGGCCTAACTATGGCTACACCTTC. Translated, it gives CASSEVRGPNYGYTF.

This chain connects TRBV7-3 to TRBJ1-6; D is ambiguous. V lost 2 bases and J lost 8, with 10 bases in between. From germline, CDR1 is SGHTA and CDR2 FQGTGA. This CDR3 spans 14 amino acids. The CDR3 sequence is CASSLRGFDSPLHF. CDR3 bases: TGTGCCAGCAGCTTACGGGGTTTCGATTCACCCCTCCACTTT.

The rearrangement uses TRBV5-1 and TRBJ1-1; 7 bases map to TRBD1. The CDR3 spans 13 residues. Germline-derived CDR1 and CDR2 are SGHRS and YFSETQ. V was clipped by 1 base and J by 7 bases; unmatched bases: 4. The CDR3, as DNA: TGCGCCAGCAGCTTGCGGCAGGGGGATGAAGCTTTCTTT. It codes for CASSLRQGDEAFF. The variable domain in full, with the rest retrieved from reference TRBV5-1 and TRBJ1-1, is KAGVTQTPRYLIKTRGQQVTLSCSPISGHRSVSWYQQTPGQGLQFLFEYFSETQRNKGNFPGRFSGRQFSNSRSEMNVSTLELGDSALYLCASSLRQGDEAFFGQGTRLTVV.

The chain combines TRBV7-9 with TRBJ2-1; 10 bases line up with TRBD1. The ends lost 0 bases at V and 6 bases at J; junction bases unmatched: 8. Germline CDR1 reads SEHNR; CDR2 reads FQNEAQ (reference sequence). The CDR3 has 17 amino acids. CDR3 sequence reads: CASSLARGDRGRNEQFF. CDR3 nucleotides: TGTGCCAGCAGCTTAGCCAGGGGGGACAGGGGACGCAATGAGCAGTTCTTC. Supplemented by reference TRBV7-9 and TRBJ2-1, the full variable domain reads DTGVSQNPRHKITKRGQNVTFRCDPISEHNRLYWYRQTLGQGPEFLTYFQNEAQLEKSRLLSDRFSAERPKGSFSTLEIQRTEQGDSAMYLCASSLARGDRGRNEQFFGPGTRLTVL.

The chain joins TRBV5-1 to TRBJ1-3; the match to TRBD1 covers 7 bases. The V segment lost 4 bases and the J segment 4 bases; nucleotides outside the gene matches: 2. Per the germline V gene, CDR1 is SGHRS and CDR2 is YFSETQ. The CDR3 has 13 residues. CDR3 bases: TGCGCCAGCAGCCGGGACAGCGGAAACACCATATATTTT. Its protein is CASSRDSGNTIYF.

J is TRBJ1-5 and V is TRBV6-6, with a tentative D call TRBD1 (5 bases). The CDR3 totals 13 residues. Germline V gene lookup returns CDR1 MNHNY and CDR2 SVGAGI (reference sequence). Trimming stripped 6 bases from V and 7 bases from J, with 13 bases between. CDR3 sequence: CASRGEGEQPQHF. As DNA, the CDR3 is TGTGCCAGCAGGGGGGAGGGTGAACAGCCCCAGCATTTT.

In DNA form, the CDR3 reads TGTGCCAGCAGTGAGCAGGGACAGGCCACCTACGAGCAGTACTTC. This gives the protein CASSEQGQATYEQYF. The genes are TRBV2 and TRBJ2-7; 8 nucleotides align to TRBD1. The V gene's germline CDR1 is SNHLY and CDR2 FYNNEI. With V trimmed by 3 bases and J by 2 bases, 6 bases remained unmatched. The CDR3 has 15 amino acids.

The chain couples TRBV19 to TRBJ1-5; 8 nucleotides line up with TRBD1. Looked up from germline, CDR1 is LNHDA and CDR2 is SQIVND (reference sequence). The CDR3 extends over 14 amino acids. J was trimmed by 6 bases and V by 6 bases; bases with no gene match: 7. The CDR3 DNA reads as TGTGCCAGTAGGTTCACAGGGGGTGGTCAGCCCCAGCATTTT. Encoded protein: CASRFTGGGQPQHF.

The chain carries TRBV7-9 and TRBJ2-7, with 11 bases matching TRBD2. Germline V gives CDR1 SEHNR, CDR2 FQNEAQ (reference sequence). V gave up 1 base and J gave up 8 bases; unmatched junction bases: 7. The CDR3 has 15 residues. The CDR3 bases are TGTGCCAGCAGCTTAGAGTCTAGCGGGGGGAGTAAGCAGTACTTC. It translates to CASSLESSGGSKQYF.

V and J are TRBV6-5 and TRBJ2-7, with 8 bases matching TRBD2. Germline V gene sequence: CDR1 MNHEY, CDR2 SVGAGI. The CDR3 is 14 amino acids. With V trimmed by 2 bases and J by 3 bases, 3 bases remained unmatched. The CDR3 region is CASSYRAGGYEQYF. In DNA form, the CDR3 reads TGTGCCAGCAGTTACAGGGCGGGGGGCTACGAGCAGTACTTC.

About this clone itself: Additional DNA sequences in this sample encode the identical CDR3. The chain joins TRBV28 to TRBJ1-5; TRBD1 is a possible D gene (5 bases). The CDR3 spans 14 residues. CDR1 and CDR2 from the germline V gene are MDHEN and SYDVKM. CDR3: CATHGGVSNQPQHF. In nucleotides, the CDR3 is TGTGCTACCCACGGGGGGGTTAGCAATCAGCCCCAGCATTTT.

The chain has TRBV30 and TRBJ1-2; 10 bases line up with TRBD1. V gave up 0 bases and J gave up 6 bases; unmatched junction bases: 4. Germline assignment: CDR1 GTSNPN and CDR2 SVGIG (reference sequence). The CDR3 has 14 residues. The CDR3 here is CAWSVAGTGDGYTF. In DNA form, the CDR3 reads TGTGCCTGGAGTGTAGCCGGGACAGGGGATGGCTACACCTTC.

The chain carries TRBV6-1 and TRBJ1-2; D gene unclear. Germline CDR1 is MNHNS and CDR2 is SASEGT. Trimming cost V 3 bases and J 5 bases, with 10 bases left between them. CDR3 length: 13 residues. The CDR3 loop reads CASSEVGVYGYTF. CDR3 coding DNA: TGTGCCAGCAGTGAGGTTGGAGTATATGGCTACACCTTC.

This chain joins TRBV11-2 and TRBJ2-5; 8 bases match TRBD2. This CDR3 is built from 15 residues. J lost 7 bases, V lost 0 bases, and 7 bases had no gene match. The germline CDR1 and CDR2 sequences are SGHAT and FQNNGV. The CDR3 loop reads CASSLDGLAGGTQYF. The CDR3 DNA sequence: TGTGCCAGCAGCTTAGATGGACTAGCCGGCGGGACCCAGTACTTC.

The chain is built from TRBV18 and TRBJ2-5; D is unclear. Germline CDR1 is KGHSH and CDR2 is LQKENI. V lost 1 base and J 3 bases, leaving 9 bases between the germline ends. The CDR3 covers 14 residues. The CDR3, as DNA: TGTGCCAGCTCACCACTGTCCGGAGAAGAGACCCAGTACTTC. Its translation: CASSPLSGEETQYF.

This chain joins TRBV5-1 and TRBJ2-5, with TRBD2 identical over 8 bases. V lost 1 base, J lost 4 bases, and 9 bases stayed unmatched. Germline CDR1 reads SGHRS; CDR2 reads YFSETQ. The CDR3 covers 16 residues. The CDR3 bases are TGCGCCAGCAGCTTGTTAGCCGGGGGGGTCGTAGAGACCCAGTACTTC. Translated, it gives CASSLLAGGVVETQYF.

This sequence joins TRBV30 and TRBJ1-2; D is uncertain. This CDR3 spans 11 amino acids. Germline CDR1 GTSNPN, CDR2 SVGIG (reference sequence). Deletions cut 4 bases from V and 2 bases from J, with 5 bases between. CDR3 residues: CAWISNYGYTF. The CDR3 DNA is TGTGCCTGGATTTCGAACTATGGCTACACCTTC.

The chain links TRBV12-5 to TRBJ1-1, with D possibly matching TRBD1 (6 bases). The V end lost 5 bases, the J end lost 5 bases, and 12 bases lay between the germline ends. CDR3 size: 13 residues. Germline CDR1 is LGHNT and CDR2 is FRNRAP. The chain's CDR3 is CASGQQGGTEAFF. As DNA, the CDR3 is TGTGCTAGTGGTCAACAGGGAGGGACTGAAGCTTTCTTT.

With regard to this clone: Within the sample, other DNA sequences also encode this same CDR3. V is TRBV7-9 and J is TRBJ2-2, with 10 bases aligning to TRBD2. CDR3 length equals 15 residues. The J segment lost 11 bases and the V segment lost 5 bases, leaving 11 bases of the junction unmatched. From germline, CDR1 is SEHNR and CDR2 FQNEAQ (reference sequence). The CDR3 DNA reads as TGTGCCAGCAGCAGAAGCGGGGGGGCTGGCGGAGAGCTGTTTTTT. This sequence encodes CASSRSGGAGGELFF.

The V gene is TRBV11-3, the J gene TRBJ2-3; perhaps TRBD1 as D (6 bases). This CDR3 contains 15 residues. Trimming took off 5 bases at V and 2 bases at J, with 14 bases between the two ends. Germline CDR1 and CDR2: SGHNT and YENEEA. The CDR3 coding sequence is TGTGCCAGCAGCGGAGGACAGCGCTTCACAGATACGCAGTATTTT. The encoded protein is CASSGGQRFTDTQYF.

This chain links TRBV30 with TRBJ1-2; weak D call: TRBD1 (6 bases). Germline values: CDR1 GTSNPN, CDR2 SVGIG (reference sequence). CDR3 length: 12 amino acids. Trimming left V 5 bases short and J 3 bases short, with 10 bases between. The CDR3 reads CAWDRSHYGYTF. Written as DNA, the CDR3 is TGTGCCTGGGACAGGAGTCACTATGGCTACACCTTC.

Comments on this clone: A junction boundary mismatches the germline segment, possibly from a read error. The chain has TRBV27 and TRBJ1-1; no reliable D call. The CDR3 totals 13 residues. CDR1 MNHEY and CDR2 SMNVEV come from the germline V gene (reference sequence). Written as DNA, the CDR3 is TGTGCCAGCAGTTTCGGGATGAACGCTGAAGCTTTCTTT. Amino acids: CASSFGMNAEAFF.

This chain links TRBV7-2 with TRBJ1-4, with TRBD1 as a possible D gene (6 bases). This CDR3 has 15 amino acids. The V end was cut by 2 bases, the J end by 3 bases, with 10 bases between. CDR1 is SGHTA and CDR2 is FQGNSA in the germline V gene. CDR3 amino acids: CASSLSGVANEKLFF. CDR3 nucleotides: TGTGCCAGCAGCTTATCAGGGGTGGCTAATGAAAAACTGTTTTTT. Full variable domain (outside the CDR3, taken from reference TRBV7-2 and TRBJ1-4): GAGVSQSPSNKVTEKGKDVELRCDPISGHTALYWYRQSLGQGLEFLIYFQGNSAPDKSGLPSDRFSAERTGGSVSTLTIQRTQQEDSAVYLCASSLSGVANEKLFFGSGTQLSVL.

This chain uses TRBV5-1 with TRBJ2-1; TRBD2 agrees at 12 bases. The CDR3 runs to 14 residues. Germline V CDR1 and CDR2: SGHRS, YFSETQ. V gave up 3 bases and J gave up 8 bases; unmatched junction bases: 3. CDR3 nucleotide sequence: TGCGCCAGCAGCTCTAGCGGGGGGGCATATGAGCAGTTCTTC. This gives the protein CASSSSGGAYEQFF.

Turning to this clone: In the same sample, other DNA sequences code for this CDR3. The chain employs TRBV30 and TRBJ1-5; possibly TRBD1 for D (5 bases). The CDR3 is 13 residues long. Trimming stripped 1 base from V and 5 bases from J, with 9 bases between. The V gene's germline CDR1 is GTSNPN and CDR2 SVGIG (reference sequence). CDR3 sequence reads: CAWSGGRDQPQHF. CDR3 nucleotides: TGTGCCTGGAGTGGGGGGAGGGATCAGCCCCAGCATTTT.